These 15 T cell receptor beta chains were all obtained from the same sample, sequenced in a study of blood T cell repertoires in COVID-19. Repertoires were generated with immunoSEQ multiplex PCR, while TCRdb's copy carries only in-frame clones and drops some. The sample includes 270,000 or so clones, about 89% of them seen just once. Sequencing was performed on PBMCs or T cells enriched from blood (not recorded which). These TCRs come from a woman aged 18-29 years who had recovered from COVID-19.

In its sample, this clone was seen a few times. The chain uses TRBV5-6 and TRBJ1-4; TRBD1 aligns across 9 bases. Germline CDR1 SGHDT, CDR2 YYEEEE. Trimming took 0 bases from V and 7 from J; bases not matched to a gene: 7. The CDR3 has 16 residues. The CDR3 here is CASSLEGQGLVEKLFF. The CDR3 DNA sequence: TGTGCCAGCAGCTTGGAGGGACAGGGTTTAGTTGAAAAACTGTTTTTT.

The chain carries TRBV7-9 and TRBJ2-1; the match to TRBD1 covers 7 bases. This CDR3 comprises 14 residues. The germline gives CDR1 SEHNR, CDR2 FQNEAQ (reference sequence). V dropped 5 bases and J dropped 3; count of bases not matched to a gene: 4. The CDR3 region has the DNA TGTGCCAGCAGCCCCGGACAGGACTACAATGAGCAGTTCTTC. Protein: CASSPGQDYNEQFF.

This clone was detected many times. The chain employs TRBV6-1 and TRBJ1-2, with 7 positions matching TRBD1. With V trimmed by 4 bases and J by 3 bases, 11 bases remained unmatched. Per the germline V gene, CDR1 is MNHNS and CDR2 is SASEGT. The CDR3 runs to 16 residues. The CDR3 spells CASSASYRGGYYGYTF. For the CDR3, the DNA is TGTGCCAGCAGTGCCTCATACAGGGGAGGATACTATGGCTACACCTTC.

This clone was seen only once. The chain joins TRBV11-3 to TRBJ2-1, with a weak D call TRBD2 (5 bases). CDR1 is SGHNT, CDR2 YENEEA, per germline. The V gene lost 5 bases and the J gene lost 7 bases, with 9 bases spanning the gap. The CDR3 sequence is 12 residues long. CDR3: CASSRGANEQFF. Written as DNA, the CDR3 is TGTGCCAGCAGCCGGGGAGCGAATGAGCAGTTCTTC.

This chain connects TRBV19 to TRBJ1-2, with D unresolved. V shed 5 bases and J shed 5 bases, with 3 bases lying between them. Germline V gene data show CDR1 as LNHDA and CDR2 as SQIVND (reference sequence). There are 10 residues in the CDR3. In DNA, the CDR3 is TGTGCCAGTAGTCGTTATGGCTACACCTTC. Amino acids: CASSRYGYTF.

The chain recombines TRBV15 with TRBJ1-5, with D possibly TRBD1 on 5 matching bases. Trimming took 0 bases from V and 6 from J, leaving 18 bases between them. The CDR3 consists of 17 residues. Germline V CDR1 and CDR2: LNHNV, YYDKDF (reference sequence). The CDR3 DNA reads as TGTGCCACCAGCAGAGATCTTGGGGCAGGCGCCCGTCAGCCCCAGCATTTT. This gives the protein CATSRDLGAGARQPQHF.

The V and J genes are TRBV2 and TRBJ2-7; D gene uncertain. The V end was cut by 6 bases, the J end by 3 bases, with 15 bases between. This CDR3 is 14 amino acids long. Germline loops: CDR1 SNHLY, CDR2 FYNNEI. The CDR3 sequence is CASRSSFFVYEQYF. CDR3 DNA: TGTGCCAGCAGGTCGTCGTTTTTCGTCTACGAGCAGTACTTC.

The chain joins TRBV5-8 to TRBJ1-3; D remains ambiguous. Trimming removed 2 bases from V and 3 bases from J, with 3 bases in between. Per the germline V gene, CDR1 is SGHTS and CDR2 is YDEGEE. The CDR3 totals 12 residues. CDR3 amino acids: CASSFFGNTIYF. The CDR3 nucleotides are TGTGCCAGCAGCTTCTTTGGAAACACCATATATTTT.

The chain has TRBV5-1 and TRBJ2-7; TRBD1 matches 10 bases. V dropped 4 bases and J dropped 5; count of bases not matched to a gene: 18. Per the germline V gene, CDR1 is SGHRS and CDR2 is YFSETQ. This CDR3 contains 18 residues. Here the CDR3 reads CASSRGGTGERYLDEQYF. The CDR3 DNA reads TGCGCCAGCAGCCGGGGAGGGACAGGGGAACGGTATCTGGACGAGCAGTACTTC.

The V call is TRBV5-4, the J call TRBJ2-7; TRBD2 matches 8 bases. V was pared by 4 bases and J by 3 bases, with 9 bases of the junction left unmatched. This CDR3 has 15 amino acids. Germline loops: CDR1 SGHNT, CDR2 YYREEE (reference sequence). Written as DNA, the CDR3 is TGTGCCAGCAGCCGGGGCGGGGGGAATGGCTACGAGCAGTACTTC. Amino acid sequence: CASSRGGGNGYEQYF.

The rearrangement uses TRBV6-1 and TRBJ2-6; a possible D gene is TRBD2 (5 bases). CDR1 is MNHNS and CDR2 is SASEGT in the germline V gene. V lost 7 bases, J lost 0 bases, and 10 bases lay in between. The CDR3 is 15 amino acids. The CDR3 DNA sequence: TGTGCCAGCAAGCTTCGGGGCTCTGGGGCCAACGTCCTGACTTTC. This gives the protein CASKLRGSGANVLTF.

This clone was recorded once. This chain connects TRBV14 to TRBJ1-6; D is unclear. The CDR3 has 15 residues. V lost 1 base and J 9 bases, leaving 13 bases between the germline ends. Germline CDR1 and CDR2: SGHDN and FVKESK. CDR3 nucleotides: TGTGCCAGCAGCCAAGTTGGAGGTTTGAGTTCACCCCTCCACTTT. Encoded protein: CASSQVGGLSSPLHF.

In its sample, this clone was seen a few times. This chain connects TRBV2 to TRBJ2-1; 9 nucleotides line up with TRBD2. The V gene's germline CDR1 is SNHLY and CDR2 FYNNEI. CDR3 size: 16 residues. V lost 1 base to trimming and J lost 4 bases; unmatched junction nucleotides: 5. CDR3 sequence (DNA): TGTGCCAGCAGTGAAGGGCTAGCGGGGTTGTACAATGAGCAGTTCTTC. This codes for CASSEGLAGLYNEQFF. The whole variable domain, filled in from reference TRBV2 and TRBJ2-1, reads EPEVTQTPSHQVTQMGQEVILRCVPISNHLYFYWYRQILGQKVEFLVSFYNNEISEKSEIFDDQFSVERPDGSNFTLKIRSTKLEDSAMYFCASSEGLAGLYNEQFFGPGTRLTVL.

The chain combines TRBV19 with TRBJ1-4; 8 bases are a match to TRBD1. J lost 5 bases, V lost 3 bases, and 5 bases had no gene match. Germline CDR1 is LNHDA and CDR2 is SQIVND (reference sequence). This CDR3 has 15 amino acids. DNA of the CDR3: TGTGCCAGTAGTATCCCTCGGACAGGGAATGAAAAACTGTTTTTT. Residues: CASSIPRTGNEKLFF.

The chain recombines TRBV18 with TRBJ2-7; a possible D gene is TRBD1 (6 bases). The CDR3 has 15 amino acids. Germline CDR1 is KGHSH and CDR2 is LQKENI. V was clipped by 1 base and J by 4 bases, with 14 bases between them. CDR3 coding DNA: TGTGCCAGCTCACCACAGCCAGGGGAAGTGTACGAGCAGTACTTC. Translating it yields CASSPQPGEVYEQYF. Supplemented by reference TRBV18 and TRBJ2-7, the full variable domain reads NAGVMQNPRHLVRRRGQEARLRCSPMKGHSHVYWYRQLPEEGLKFMVYLQKENIIDESGMPKERFSAEFPKEGPSILRIQQVVRGDSAAYFCASSPQPGEVYEQYFGPGTRLTVT.